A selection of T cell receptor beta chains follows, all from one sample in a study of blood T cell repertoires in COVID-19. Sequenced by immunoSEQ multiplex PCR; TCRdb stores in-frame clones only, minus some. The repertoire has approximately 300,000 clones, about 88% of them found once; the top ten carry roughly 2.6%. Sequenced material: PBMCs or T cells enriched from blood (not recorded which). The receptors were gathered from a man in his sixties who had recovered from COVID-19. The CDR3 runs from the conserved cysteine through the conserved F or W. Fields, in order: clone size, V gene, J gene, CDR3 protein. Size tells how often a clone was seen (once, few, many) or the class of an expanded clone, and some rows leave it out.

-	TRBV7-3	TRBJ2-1	CASSSRGGPLYNEQFF
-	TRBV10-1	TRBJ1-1	CASSGKGAVCNTEAFF
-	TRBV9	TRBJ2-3	CASSPRGREDTQYF
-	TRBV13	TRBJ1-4	CASSFAGGARWDEKLFF
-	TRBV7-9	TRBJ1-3	CASSLPNSGNTIYF
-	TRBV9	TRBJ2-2	CASSARQGRDTGELFF
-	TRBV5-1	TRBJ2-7	CASSFQASYEQYF
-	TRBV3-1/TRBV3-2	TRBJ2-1	CASSPRQAHEQFF
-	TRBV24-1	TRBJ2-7	CATSRAGGYEQYF
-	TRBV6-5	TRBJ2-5	CASSYSTSLETQYF
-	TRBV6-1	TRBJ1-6	CASSEMARNSPLHF
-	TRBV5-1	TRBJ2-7	CASSPWTSGTRYEQYF
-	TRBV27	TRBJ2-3	CASSLSLAGVGTDTQYF
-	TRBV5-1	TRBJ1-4	CATRTGGAPREKLFF
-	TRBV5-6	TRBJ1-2	CASSLSAGRFIYGYTF
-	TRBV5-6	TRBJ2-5	CASINAGTVETQYF
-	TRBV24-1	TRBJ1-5	CATSDGRDNSNQPQHF
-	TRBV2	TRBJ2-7	CASSTRQTEQYF
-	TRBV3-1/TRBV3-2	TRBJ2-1	CASSQGVAGGYEQFF
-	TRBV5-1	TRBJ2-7	CASSLSSGSSYEQYF
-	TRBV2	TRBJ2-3	CASSGQRPMGDTQYF
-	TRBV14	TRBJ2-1	CASSQVGTVGEQFF
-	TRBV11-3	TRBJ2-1	CASSLAGVEQFF
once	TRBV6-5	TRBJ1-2	CASSRTGNYGYTF
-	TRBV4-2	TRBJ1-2	CASSQEGRESYTF
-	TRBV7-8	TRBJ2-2	CASSKRVRQRDIANTGELFF
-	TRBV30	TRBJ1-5	CAWSGRNNQPQHF
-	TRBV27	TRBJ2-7	CASSLSYRAGGYYEQYF
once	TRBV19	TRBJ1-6	CASSYGTVSGSYNSPLHF
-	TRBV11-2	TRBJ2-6	CASSPRRLAGAPGANVLTF
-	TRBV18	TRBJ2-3	CASSPRSDRTDTQYF
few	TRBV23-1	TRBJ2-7	CASSQSTGEVGEQYF
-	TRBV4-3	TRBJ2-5	CASSQGDRGRETQYF
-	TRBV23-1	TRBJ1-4	CASSRPGQGLPGNEKLFF
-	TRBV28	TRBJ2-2	CASRLLRDSGELFF
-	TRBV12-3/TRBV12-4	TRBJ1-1	CASSLAPNTEAFF
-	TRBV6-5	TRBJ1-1	CASRRDRGNTEAFF
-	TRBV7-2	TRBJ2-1	CASTGDFYNEQFF
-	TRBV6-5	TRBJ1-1	CASRHKGTEAFF
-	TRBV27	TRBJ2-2	CASSGQGLATGELFF
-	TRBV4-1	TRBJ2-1	CASSSRTSGTYNEQFF
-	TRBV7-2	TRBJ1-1	CASSLGVGMNTEAFF
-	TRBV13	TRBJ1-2	CASSLLGGGYYGYTF
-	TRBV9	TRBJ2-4	CASSAKRGLAKNIQYF
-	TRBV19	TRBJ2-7	CASSTASSYEQYF
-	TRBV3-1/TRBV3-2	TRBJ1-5	CASSQARGAGQHF
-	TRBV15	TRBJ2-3	CATSGATPLLAESTDTQYF
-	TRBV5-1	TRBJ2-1	CASSQSGSSYSEQFF
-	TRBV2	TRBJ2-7	CASSMRRDYEQYF
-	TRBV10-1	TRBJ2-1	CASSEGASSYNEQFF
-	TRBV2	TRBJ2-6	CASSETGRGANVLTF
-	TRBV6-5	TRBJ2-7	CASSRAGYEQYF
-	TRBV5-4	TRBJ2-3	CASSSKQLAGNTDTQYF
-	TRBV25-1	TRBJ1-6	CASSATGSSPLHF
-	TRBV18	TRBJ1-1	CASSNRARGTEAFF